A single sample gave rise to the 31 T cell receptor beta chains below, sequenced in a study of T cell responses to AZD1222 COVID-19 vaccine. Repertoires were generated with immunoSEQ multiplex PCR, while TCRdb's copy carries only in-frame clones and drops some. Among fewer than 150,000 clones listed, around 93% were seen once. Specimen: peripheral blood, collected 28 days after the second AZD1222 dose. The origin of the receptors is an adult who received the AZD1222 COVID-19 vaccine.

V and J are TRBV7-3 and TRBJ1-1; weak D call: TRBD1 (5 bases). The germline V gene encodes CDR1 SGHTA and CDR2 FQGTGA. V was trimmed by 5 bases and J by 5 bases, leaving 12 bases between them. This CDR3 comprises 13 residues. In DNA, the CDR3 is TGTGCCAGCAGCCCCAGGGCAGGGACTGAAGCTTTCTTT. It yields the protein CASSPRAGTEAFF. Variable domain in full (rest from reference TRBV7-3 and TRBJ1-1): GAGVSQTPSNKVTEKGKYVELRCDPISGHTALYWYRQSLGQGPEFLIYFQGTGAADDSGLPNDRFFAVRPEGSVSTLKIQRTERGDSAVYLCASSPRAGTEAFFGQGTRLTVV.

In DNA, the CDR3 is TGTGCCAGTGGGGACAGGAGCTATAGCAATCAGCCCCAGCATTTT. Translated, it gives CASGDRSYSNQPQHF. The chain recombines TRBV19 with TRBJ1-5, with 8 positions matching TRBD1. The V gene end was trimmed by 8 bases and the J gene end by 0 bases; junction bases not matched to a gene: 6. This CDR3 is 15 amino acids long. In germline, CDR1 is LNHDA, CDR2 SQIVND (reference sequence). The variable domain in full, completed from reference TRBV19 and TRBJ1-5, reads DGGITQSPKYLFRKEGQNVTLSCEQNLNHDAMYWYRQDPGQGLRLIYYSQIVNDFQKGDIAEGYSVSREKKESFPLTVTSAQKNPTAFYLCASGDRSYSNQPQHFGDGTRLSIL.

The chain is built from TRBV9 and TRBJ1-2; D is uncertain. The CDR3 contains 12 residues. Germline V lookup: CDR1 SGDLS, CDR2 YYNGEE. With 4 bases removed from V and 5 bases from J, the gap between germline ends came to 9 bases. The CDR3 region has the DNA TGTGCCAGCAGCACCACATCATATGGCTACACCTTC. It translates to CASSTTSYGYTF.

The chain carries TRBV14 and TRBJ2-7; D is unresolved. This CDR3 is 14 amino acids long. The germline V and J ends were trimmed by 2 bases and 5 bases, with 13 bases remaining between them. Germline-derived CDR1 and CDR2 are SGHDN and FVKESK. The CDR3 loop is CASSQIVRANEQYF. The CDR3 coding sequence is TGTGCCAGCAGCCAAATTGTTAGGGCCAACGAGCAGTACTTC. Combining the CDR3 with reference TRBV14 and TRBJ2-7 gives the whole variable domain EAGVTQFPSHSVIEKGQTVTLRCDPISGHDNLYWYRRVMGKEIKFLLHFVKESKQDESGMPNNRFLAERTGGTYSTLKVQPAELEDSGVYFCASSQIVRANEQYFGPGTRLTVT.

As to this clone: The junction and the germline gene differ at one end; a read error may be behind it. This chain connects TRBV10-3 to TRBJ2-5, with 10 bases matching TRBD2. Germline CDR1 reads ENHRY; CDR2 reads SYGVKD. CDR3 size: 14 residues. The CDR3 protein is CASRVGLAGEAQYF. In DNA, the CDR3 is TGTGCTTCTCGTGTCGGGCTAGCGGGAGAGGCCCAGTACTTC.

The V and J genes are TRBV12-1 and TRBJ1-6; whether TRBD1, the table's D call, matches the DNA was not checked. TRBV12-1 is assigned pseudogene status. The CDR3 length is 18 residues. The CDR3 spells CASSFPEGQHSTYSPLHF. The CDR3 DNA sequence: TGTGCCAGCAGCTTTCCGGAGGGACAGCACTCGACTTATTCACCCCTCCACTTT.

The chain links TRBV7-2 to TRBJ2-5; the D is unclear. Germline V lookup: CDR1 SGHTA, CDR2 FQGNSA. V gave up 6 bases and J gave up 2 bases, with 10 bases separating them. This CDR3 is 13 amino acids long. CDR3 sequence: CASRPLAQETQYF. The DNA for the CDR3 is TGTGCCAGCAGGCCGTTGGCTCAAGAGACCCAGTACTTC.

The chain links TRBV6-5 to TRBJ2-1; 7 positions agree with TRBD2. V gave up 4 bases and J gave up 7 bases; unmatched junction bases: 7. This CDR3 has 14 amino acids. Germline loops: CDR1 MNHEY, CDR2 SVGAGI. For the CDR3, the DNA is TGTGCCAGCAGTTTCCAGGGAGGGTTGAATGAGCAGTTCTTC. The encoded protein is CASSFQGGLNEQFF.

The chain uses TRBV5-1 and TRBJ1-3, with D tentatively TRBD1 (5 bases). The V and J ends lost 3 bases and 0 bases respectively, with 13 bases between them. CDR1 is SGHRS, CDR2 YFSETQ, per germline. This CDR3 contains 16 residues. For the CDR3, the DNA is TGCGCCAGCAGCTCTAAGACAGACTTCTCTGGAAACACCATATATTTT. Amino acid sequence: CASSSKTDFSGNTIYF.

V and J are TRBV7-7 and TRBJ2-2, with D unresolved. Per germline, CDR1 SSHAT and CDR2 FNYEAQ (reference sequence). V dropped 1 base and J dropped 8 bases, with 17 bases sitting between them. CDR3 length: 16 amino acids. CDR3 nucleotides: TGTGCCAGCAGCTTAGGGGTAAAACCCACGTCGGGGGAGCTGTTTTTT. Protein: CASSLGVKPTSGELFF.

The chain is built from TRBV6-5 and TRBJ1-1; perhaps TRBD1 as D (5 bases). V lost 5 bases and J 5 bases, leaving 18 bases between the germline ends. The CDR3 length is 15 residues. Germline loops: CDR1 MNHEY, CDR2 SVGAGI. CDR3 bases: TGTGCCAGCAGTATGCAGGGAGGGGTGAGTACTGAAGCTTTCTTT. As protein: CASSMQGGVSTEAFF.

V gene TRBV24-1 combines with J gene TRBJ2-5; 10 nucleotides match TRBD2. This CDR3 is 14 amino acids long. Trimming cost V 7 bases and J 4 bases; bases outside gene matches: 5. Per the germline V gene, CDR1 is KGHDR and CDR2 is SFDVKD. CDR3 DNA sequence: TGTGCCACCAGCCCAGCGGGAGGGGGAGAGACCCAGTACTTC. Its protein is CATSPAGGGETQYF.

The chain links TRBV5-1 to TRBJ2-7; TRBD1 is a possible D gene (6 bases). Germline CDR1 is SGHRS and CDR2 is YFSETQ. This CDR3 has 14 amino acids. V lost 0 bases and J 3 bases, leaving 10 bases between the germline ends. CDR3 amino acids: CASSLDGQNYEQYF. The CDR3 nucleotides read TGCGCCAGCAGCTTGGACGGACAGAACTACGAGCAGTACTTC.

The chain joins TRBV7-9 to TRBJ2-5; D is possibly TRBD1 (6 bases). CDR1 SEHNR and CDR2 FQNEAQ come from the germline V gene (reference sequence). Deletions cut 5 bases from V and 3 bases from J, with 19 bases between. The CDR3 length is 16 residues. CDR3 in DNA: TGTGCCAGCAGCCTGGGGGAACAGGGCCCAGAAGAGACCCAGTACTTC. Amino acids: CASSLGEQGPEETQYF.

The gene calls are TRBV27 and TRBJ1-1, with D possibly TRBD1 on 6 matching bases. CDR3 size: 13 residues. Trimming left V 6 bases short and J 1 base short, with 9 bases between. Germline values: CDR1 MNHEY, CDR2 SMNVEV (reference sequence). The CDR3: CASRKQGNTEAFF. CDR3 DNA: TGTGCCAGCAGAAAACAGGGGAACACTGAAGCTTTCTTT.

This rearrangement joins TRBV9 to TRBJ2-7; 11 bases map to TRBD1. The CDR3 loop spans 15 amino acids. Germline CDR1 SGDLS, CDR2 YYNGEE. V was clipped by 4 bases and J by 3 bases; unmatched bases: 6. The CDR3: CASSKGQGEHYEQYF. The CDR3 DNA follows: TGTGCCAGCAGCAAGGGACAGGGGGAGCACTACGAGCAGTACTTC.

The V gene is TRBV6-5, the J gene TRBJ1-6; 7 nucleotides match TRBD1. This CDR3 has 14 residues. Trimming at V came to 6 bases and at J to 8 bases, leaving 7 bases not matched to a gene. Germline values: CDR1 MNHEY, CDR2 SVGAGI. The CDR3 reads CASRVPGTDSPLHF. In DNA, the CDR3 is TGTGCCAGCAGGGTGCCCGGGACAGATTCACCCCTCCACTTT.

The chain couples TRBV7-9 to TRBJ2-7, with D perhaps TRBD1 (5 bases). The CDR3 is 16 amino acids. The ends were cut back, 4 bases at V and 3 bases at J, with 19 bases in the middle. Germline loops: CDR1 SEHNR, CDR2 FQNEAQ (reference sequence). CDR3 in DNA: TGTGCCAGCAGCTCCTTTAGGCAGGGTGACTTCTACGAGCAGTACTTC. Residues: CASSSFRQGDFYEQYF.

The genes are TRBV4-2 and TRBJ1-2; 7 bases line up with TRBD1. The V gene end was trimmed by 0 bases and the J gene end by 5 bases; junction bases not matched to a gene: 12. The CDR3 is 17 residues long. The germline V gene encodes CDR1 LGHNA and CDR2 YNFKEQ. The CDR3 spells CASSQDHSRGTEYGYTF. The CDR3 DNA reads as TGTGCCAGCAGCCAAGATCACTCTAGAGGGACAGAGTATGGCTACACCTTC.

The J gene is TRBJ1-2, the V gene TRBV2; TRBD1 is a possible D gene (5 bases). CDR3 length: 14 amino acids. Looked up from germline, CDR1 is SNHLY and CDR2 is FYNNEI. Trimming cost V 2 bases and J 8 bases, with 15 bases left between them. CDR3 protein: CASSERTPGWGYTF. The CDR3 DNA sequence: TGTGCCAGCAGTGAAAGGACACCCGGTTGGGGCTACACCTTC. Filled out from reference TRBV2 and TRBJ1-2, the complete variable domain reads EPEVTQTPSHQVTQMGQEVILRCVPISNHLYFYWYRQILGQKVEFLVSFYNNEISEKSEIFDDQFSVERPDGSNFTLKIRSTKLEDSAMYFCASSERTPGWGYTFGSGTRLTVV.

The J gene is TRBJ2-3, the V gene TRBV10-3; 8 bases are shared with TRBD2. This CDR3 is built from 15 residues. Germline V gives CDR1 ENHRY, CDR2 SYGVKD. Trimming cost V 10 bases and J 0 bases; bases outside gene matches: 9. The CDR3 coding sequence is TGTGCCACCGCTCCGCCGGGAGGGAGCACAGATACGCAGTATTTT. Encoded protein: CATAPPGGSTDTQYF.

The gene calls are TRBV13 and TRBJ1-2, with TRBD1 matching 7 bases. V lost 0 bases to trimming and J lost 4 bases; unmatched junction nucleotides: 5. The germline V gene has CDR1 PRHDT and CDR2 FYEKMQ (reference sequence). This CDR3 comprises 15 residues. CDR3 sequence reads: CASSLGGGPLYGYTF. The CDR3 nucleotides read TGTGCCAGCAGCTTAGGAGGGGGCCCCCTCTATGGCTACACCTTC.

The chain carries TRBV14 and TRBJ2-7, with 13 bases fitting TRBD2. Germline V lookup: CDR1 SGHDN, CDR2 FVKESK. This CDR3 contains 18 residues. Losses at the gene ends were 0 bases for V and 2 bases for J; bases not matched to a gene: 7. DNA of the CDR3: TGTGCCAGCAGCCAAGAATCGAGACTAGCGGGAGGAACCTACGAGCAGTACTTC. It yields the protein CASSQESRLAGGTYEQYF.

The CDR3 DNA reads as TGTGCCAGCAGCTCACGGGGGGCGATGGGAGAGACCCAGTACTTC. Amino acid sequence: CASSSRGAMGETQYF. This sequence joins TRBV14 and TRBJ2-5, with a weak D call TRBD2 (7 bases). Between the trimmed V and J ends, which lost 5 bases and 4 bases, there was a span of 17 bases. CDR3 length: 15 residues. CDR1 SGHDN and CDR2 FVKESK come from the germline V gene.

The V and J genes are TRBV5-4 and TRBJ2-5; TRBD2 aligns across 7 bases. The germline V gene encodes CDR1 SGHNT and CDR2 YYREEE (reference sequence). This CDR3 has 13 residues. Unmatched junction bases numbered 6, after V lost 5 bases and J lost 5 bases. In nucleotides, the CDR3 is TGTGCCAGCAGAGGGGACTATGGGGAGACCCAGTACTTC. Protein product: CASRGDYGETQYF. The full variable domain, completed using reference TRBV5-4 and TRBJ2-5, is ETGVTQSPTHLIKTRGQQVTLRCSSQSGHNTVSWYQQALGQGPQFIFQYYREEENGRGNFPPRFSGLQFPNYSSELNVNALELDDSALYLCASRGDYGETQYFGPGTRLLVL.

The J gene is TRBJ2-1, the V gene TRBV2; perhaps TRBD2 as D (6 bases). V was pared by 4 bases and J by 2 bases, with 12 bases between. Germline V gene sequence: CDR1 SNHLY, CDR2 FYNNEI. This CDR3 region has 15 residues. The CDR3 DNA follows: TGTGCCAGCAGTGTACTAGCATTAACCTACAATGAGCAGTTCTTC. Translation gives CASSVLALTYNEQFF.

CDR3 nucleotide sequence: TGTGCCAGCTGGACAGGGTCGAACACTGAAGCTTTCTTT. Translation: CASWTGSNTEAFF. The chain joins TRBV27 to TRBJ1-1, with 8 bases identical to TRBD1. This CDR3 contains 13 residues. Unmatched junction bases numbered 3, after V lost 8 bases and J lost 1 base. Germline CDR1 and CDR2: MNHEY and SMNVEV (reference sequence).

The chain is built from TRBV5-1 and TRBJ2-1, with TRBD2 as a possible D gene (6 bases). Germline V CDR1 and CDR2: SGHRS, YFSETQ. V was clipped by 7 bases and J by 8 bases, with 19 bases between them. The CDR3 loop spans 14 amino acids. DNA of the CDR3: TGCGCCAGCGGGGTGGTAGCGGCGACCTATGAGCAGTTCTTC. This sequence encodes CASGVVAATYEQFF.

This clone was seen only a few times. The CDR3, as DNA: TGTGCCAGCAGCTTAGGGACTAGCGGGTCCTACGAGCAGTACTTC. Its protein product is CASSLGTSGSYEQYF. The rearrangement uses TRBV11-2 and TRBJ2-7; 11 bases line up with TRBD2. Germline V CDR1 and CDR2: SGHAT, FQNNGV. CDR3 size: 15 residues. V was pared by 1 base and J by 1 base, with 0 bases of the junction left unmatched.

The chain joins TRBV15 to TRBJ1-2; no clear D gene. The CDR3 loop spans 13 amino acids. The germline V and J ends were trimmed by 1 base and 4 bases, with 7 bases remaining between them. CDR1 and CDR2 (germline): LNHNV, YYDKDF (reference sequence). This CDR3 is CATSRGEGYGYTF. The CDR3 DNA sequence: TGTGCCACCAGCAGAGGAGAGGGCTATGGCTACACCTTC.

The count of this clone is one. The chain recombines TRBV7-8 with TRBJ2-7; 9 bases match TRBD1. V shed 5 bases, J shed 4 bases, and the junction held 9 bases outside the gene matches. Germline-derived CDR1 and CDR2 are SGHVS and FQNEAQ. The CDR3 consists of 15 residues. The CDR3 loop is CASSPTTGGRYEQYF. The CDR3 DNA reads TGTGCCAGCAGCCCCACGACAGGGGGGAGGTACGAGCAGTACTTC. The entire variable domain, with the rest obtained from reference TRBV7-8 and TRBJ2-7, is as follows: GAGVSQSPRYKVAKRGQDVALRCDPISGHVSLFWYQQALGQGPEFLTYFQNEAQLDKSGLPSDRFFAERPEGSVSTLKIQRTQQEDSAVYLCASSPTTGGRYEQYFGPGTRLTVT.